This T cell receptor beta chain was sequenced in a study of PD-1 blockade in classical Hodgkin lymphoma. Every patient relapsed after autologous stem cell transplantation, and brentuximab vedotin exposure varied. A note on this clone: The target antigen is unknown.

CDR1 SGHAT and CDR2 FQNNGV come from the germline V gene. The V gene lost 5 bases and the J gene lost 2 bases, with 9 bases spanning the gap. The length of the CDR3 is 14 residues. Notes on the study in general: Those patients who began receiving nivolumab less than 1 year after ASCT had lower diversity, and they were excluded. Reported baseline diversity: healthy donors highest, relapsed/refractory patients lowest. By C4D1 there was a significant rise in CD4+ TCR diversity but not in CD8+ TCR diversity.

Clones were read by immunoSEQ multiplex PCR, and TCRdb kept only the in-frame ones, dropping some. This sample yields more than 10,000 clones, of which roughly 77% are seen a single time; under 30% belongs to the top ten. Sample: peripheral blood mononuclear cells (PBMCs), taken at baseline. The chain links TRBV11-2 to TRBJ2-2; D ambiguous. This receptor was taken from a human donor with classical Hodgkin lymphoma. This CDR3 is CASSPRQNTGELFF. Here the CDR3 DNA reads TGTGCCAGCAGCCCCCGGCAAAACACCGGGGAGCTGTTTTTT.